The 23 T cell receptor beta chains reported below all come from one sample, sequenced in a study of cytomegalovirus exposure and HLA in healthy donors. Both 60 Vbeta primers and 13 Jbeta primers went into the PCR. Generated by immunoSEQ multiplex PCR, the TCRdb table keeps only in-frame clones and is missing some. The sample lists 100,000 or so clones, around 83% seen once, with about 4.3% in the top ten. Sequenced material: PBMCs. These receptors were obtained from a man in his thirties or forties in good health and CMV-seronegative.

The genes are TRBV27 and TRBJ2-2; 12 nucleotides agree with TRBD2. Germline V gene lookup returns CDR1 MNHEY and CDR2 SMNVEV (reference sequence). V shed 8 bases, J shed 5 bases, and the junction held 9 bases outside the gene matches. The CDR3 covers 16 residues. The CDR3 coding sequence is TGTGCCAGCCTCCGAACTAGCGGGGGGTTAACCGGGGAGCTGTTTTTT. Its protein product is CASLRTSGGLTGELFF.

The V and J genes are TRBV6-5 and TRBJ2-1; the D gene is possibly TRBD2 (6 bases). The length of the CDR3 is 12 residues. The V gene's germline CDR1 is MNHEY and CDR2 SVGAGI. The germline V and J ends were trimmed by 3 bases and 9 bases, with 9 bases remaining between them. CDR3 loop: CASSYLGGEQFF. CDR3 nucleotide sequence: TGTGCCAGCAGTTATTTGGGGGGTGAGCAGTTCTTC.

The chain's CDR3 is CASTRQYLSGYTF. DNA of the CDR3: TGTGCCAGCACAAGACAGTATCTCTCCGGCTACACCTTC. The chain uses TRBV28 and TRBJ1-2, with D tentatively TRBD1 (5 bases). Trimming pared 7 bases from V and 8 bases from J, leaving 17 bases between. This CDR3 has 13 amino acids. Germline V gives CDR1 MDHEN, CDR2 SYDVKM.

This sequence joins TRBV29-1 and TRBJ2-1; 7 bases line up with TRBD2. V lost 6 bases to trimming and J lost 5 bases; unmatched junction nucleotides: 10. Germline CDR1 and CDR2: SQVTM and ANQGSEA. CDR3 length equals 14 residues. CDR3 DNA: TGCAGCGTGGAGGGGTCACTAGCGAACAATGAGCAGTTCTTC. Translating it yields CSVEGSLANNEQFF.

A remark on this clone: Likely a read error: the CDR3 ends without its conserved phenylalanine or tryptophan. The limits of the CDR3 on the DNA are not certain, so only TCRdb's listed CDR3 is given. The V call is TRBV14, the J call TRBJ2-7; TRBD1, as called in the table, went unchecked against the DNA. The CDR3 numbers 10 amino acids, ends counted. The V gene's germline CDR1 is SGHDN and CDR2 FVKESK. The CDR3 loop is CASSTRAGCA.

The gene calls are TRBV4-1 and TRBJ2-7; 10 bases align to TRBD1. The CDR3 is made up of 18 amino acids. With V trimmed by 0 bases and J by 7 bases, 15 bases remained unmatched. Germline CDR1 and CDR2: MGHRA and YSYEKL. DNA of the CDR3: TGCGCCAGCAGCCAAGACCCTCTGGCGTGGGACAGGGGTCCGGAGCAGTACTTC. Translation gives CASSQDPLAWDRGPEQYF.

The rearrangement uses TRBV5-1 and TRBJ2-5; the match to TRBD2 covers 13 bases. This CDR3 region has 17 residues. With V trimmed by 0 bases and J by 2 bases, 4 bases remained unmatched. Germline V gene sequence: CDR1 SGHRS, CDR2 YFSETQ. The CDR3 bases are TGCGCCAGCAGCTTGGGGCAACTAGCGGGAGGGCAAGAGACCCAGTACTTC. Its protein is CASSLGQLAGGQETQYF.

The chain couples TRBV9 to TRBJ1-1; 7 bases match TRBD1. The J segment lost 1 base and the V segment lost 1 base, leaving 1 base of the junction unmatched. The germline CDR1 and CDR2 sequences are SGDLS and YYNGEE. This CDR3 is 14 amino acids long. The DNA of the CDR3 is TGTGCCAGCAGCGTACAGGGGGGGAACACTGAAGCTTTCTTT. This codes for CASSVQGGNTEAFF.

The genes are TRBV4-3 and TRBJ2-1; 8 nucleotides line up with TRBD1. Germline loops: CDR1 LGHNA, CDR2 YSLEER. The CDR3 covers 16 residues. The trim removed 0 bases at V and 4 bases at J, leaving 5 bases unmatched. The CDR3 nucleotides are TGCGCCAGCAGCCAAGAAGCAGGGGGCCTATACAATGAGCAGTTCTTC. Residues: CASSQEAGGLYNEQFF.

The chain uses TRBV27 and TRBJ2-2, with D uncertain. CDR3 size: 14 residues. Between the trimmed V and J ends, which lost 5 bases and 3 bases, there was a span of 10 bases. Germline CDR1 is MNHEY and CDR2 is SMNVEV (reference sequence). This CDR3 reads CASSPRPDTGELFF. CDR3 sequence (DNA): TGTGCCAGCAGTCCTAGGCCGGACACCGGGGAGCTGTTTTTT.

The chain links TRBV9 to TRBJ2-3, with D possibly being TRBD2 (5 bases). V was clipped by 1 base and J by 1 base, with 16 bases between them. Germline loops: CDR1 SGDLS, CDR2 YYNGEE. The CDR3 has 17 amino acids. The CDR3 loop is CASSVSGGSAGTDTQYF. In nucleotides, the CDR3 is TGTGCCAGCAGCGTATCCGGAGGTAGCGCAGGCACAGATACGCAGTATTTT.

The V gene is TRBV7-9, the J gene TRBJ1-2; possible D gene TRBD1, 5 bases. Germline V gene data show CDR1 as SEHNR and CDR2 as FQNEAQ (reference sequence). This CDR3 is 12 amino acids long. V was cut by 6 bases and J by 8 bases, with 13 bases left in between. CDR3: CASSQQDTGYTF. CDR3 sequence (DNA): TGTGCCAGCAGTCAACAGGATACCGGCTACACCTTC.

The chain couples TRBV4-1 to TRBJ2-3; TRBD2 matches at 7 bases. V shed 0 bases and J 3 bases; nucleotides not matched to a gene: 12. This CDR3 has 18 residues. The germline CDR1 and CDR2 sequences are MGHRA and YSYEKL. The CDR3 DNA reads as TGCGCCAGCAGCCAAGACGCTCCGGGCGGGAGTCGAACAGATACGCAGTATTTT. Translating gives CASSQDAPGGSRTDTQYF.

The chain combines TRBV4-2 with TRBJ2-7; no firm D call. V dropped 4 bases and J dropped 0 bases, with 4 bases sitting between them. The germline gives CDR1 LGHNA, CDR2 YNFKEQ. This CDR3 comprises 12 residues. CDR3 in DNA: TGTGCCAGCAGCCGTAGCTCCTACGAGCAGTACTTC. Translation gives CASSRSSYEQYF.

The chain carries TRBV28 and TRBJ2-2, with D tentatively TRBD1 (5 bases). V lost 10 bases and J lost 3, with 9 bases in between. This CDR3 region has 12 residues. Germline loops: CDR1 MDHEN, CDR2 SYDVKM. The CDR3 DNA reads as TGTGCCACCATCAGGGACACCGGGGAGCTGTTTTTT. Its protein product is CATIRDTGELFF.

The chain employs TRBV10-3 and TRBJ2-7; 10 positions agree with TRBD2. CDR3 length equals 15 residues. CDR1 is ENHRY and CDR2 is SYGVKD in the germline V gene. The V segment lost 0 bases and the J segment 3 bases; nucleotides outside the gene matches: 2. This CDR3 reads CAISESSGRGYEQYF. In DNA, the CDR3 is TGTGCCATCAGTGAGTCAAGCGGGAGGGGCTACGAGCAGTACTTC.

This chain links TRBV19 with TRBJ1-4, with D possibly matching TRBD1 (6 bases). Per germline, CDR1 LNHDA and CDR2 SQIVND (reference sequence). V was cut by 7 bases and J by 4 bases, with 10 bases left in between. This CDR3 contains 13 residues. The CDR3 bases are TGTGCCAGTAAAGGACAGCTTAATGAAAAACTGTTTTTT. Its translation: CASKGQLNEKLFF.

The rearrangement links TRBV9 to TRBJ2-3; 8 bases match TRBD2. V dropped 4 bases and J dropped 4; count of bases not matched to a gene: 8. Germline lookup yields CDR1 SGDLS and CDR2 YYNGEE. CDR3 length: 15 amino acids. CDR3 protein: CASSIAGTRADTQYF. The CDR3 DNA reads TGTGCCAGCAGCATCGCCGGGACTAGGGCAGATACGCAGTATTTT.

This chain joins TRBV6-5 and TRBJ1-1; weak D call: TRBD1 (5 bases). Per germline, CDR1 MNHEY and CDR2 SVGAGI. Trimming removed 6 bases from V and 11 bases from J, with 19 bases in between. The CDR3 spans 13 residues. The CDR3 DNA reads TGTGCCAGCAGCCGCCGGGACTCCCGGGGCGCTTTCTTT. Translating gives CASSRRDSRGAFF.

The chain carries TRBV4-2 and TRBJ2-3, with 14 bases aligning to TRBD2. From germline, CDR1 is LGHNA and CDR2 YNFKEQ. V shed 1 base and J 4 bases; nucleotides not matched to a gene: 7. The CDR3 is made up of 18 amino acids. This CDR3 reads CASSQVGTSGRGADTQYF. The CDR3 DNA follows: TGTGCCAGCAGCCAAGTCGGGACTAGCGGGAGAGGGGCAGATACGCAGTATTTT.

The chain recombines TRBV5-4 with TRBJ2-2; 9 bases match TRBD1. This CDR3 has 16 residues. Germline CDR1 SGHNT, CDR2 YYREEE (reference sequence). Trimming cost V 4 bases and J 1 base; bases outside gene matches: 5. Here the CDR3 DNA reads TGTGCCAGCAGCCTACGGACAGGGGTGAACACCGGGGAGCTGTTTTTT. It yields the protein CASSLRTGVNTGELFF.

This clone was counted only a few times. The same CDR3 also results from other DNA sequences found in this sample. The chain employs TRBV6-1 and TRBJ1-6; D call uncertain. Germline lookup yields CDR1 MNHNS and CDR2 SASEGT. The CDR3 is 15 residues long. Trimming removed 2 bases from V and 6 bases from J, with 11 bases in between. The CDR3 DNA reads as TGTGCCAGCAGTGAACTTGGAGGGCGTAATTCACCCCTCCACTTT. Encoded protein: CASSELGGRNSPLHF.

The chain joins TRBV13 to TRBJ1-1; tentatively, D is TRBD1 (6 bases). Germline values: CDR1 PRHDT, CDR2 FYEKMQ (reference sequence). The ends were cut back, 5 bases at V and 3 bases at J, with 10 bases in the middle. The CDR3 totals 13 residues. This chain's CDR3 is CASSMGAYTEAFF. The CDR3 DNA reads as TGTGCCAGCAGCATGGGGGCCTACACTGAAGCTTTCTTT.